This T cell receptor (beta chain) comes out of a study of Graves' ophthalmopathy and Graves' hyperthyroidism. This clonotype appeared many times. RNA transcripts provided the template for amplifying TCR beta CDR3 regions. HTBI primers were employed in first-round RT-PCR, then a second-round multiplex PCR followed. TCRdb re-called the multiplex PCR reads with MiXCR, one entry per CDR3 protein. The sample carries roughly 400,000 distinct CDR3 sequences, approximately 15% recorded once. There are 15 residues in the CDR3. V was clipped by 0 bases and J by 5 bases, with 13 bases between them. Germline V lookup: CDR1 SEHNR, CDR2 FQNEAQ (reference sequence).

Material: peripheral blood. The chain has TRBV7-9 and TRBJ2-5; D may be TRBD1 (5 bases). This clonotype originated in a woman in her late teens or twenties with stable Graves' hyperthyroidism. CDR3 in DNA: TGTGCCAGCAGCTTAGCAACAGGACCGGCGGAGACCCAGTACTTC. As protein: CASSLATGPAETQYF.